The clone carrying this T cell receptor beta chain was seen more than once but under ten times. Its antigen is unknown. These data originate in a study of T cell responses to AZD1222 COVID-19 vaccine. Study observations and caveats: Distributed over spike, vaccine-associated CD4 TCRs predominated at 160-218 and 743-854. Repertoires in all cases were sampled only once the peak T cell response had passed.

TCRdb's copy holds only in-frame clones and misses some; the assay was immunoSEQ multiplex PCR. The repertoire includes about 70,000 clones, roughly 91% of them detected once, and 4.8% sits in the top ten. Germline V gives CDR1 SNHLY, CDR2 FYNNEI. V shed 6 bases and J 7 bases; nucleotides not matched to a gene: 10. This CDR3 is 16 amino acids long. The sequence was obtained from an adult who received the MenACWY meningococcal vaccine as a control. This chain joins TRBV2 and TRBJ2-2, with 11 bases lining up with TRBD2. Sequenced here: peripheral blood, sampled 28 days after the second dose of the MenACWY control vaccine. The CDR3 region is CASRGTSGSSIGELFF. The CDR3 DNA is TGTGCCAGCAGGGGTACTAGCGGGAGCTCGATCGGGGAGCTGTTTTTT.